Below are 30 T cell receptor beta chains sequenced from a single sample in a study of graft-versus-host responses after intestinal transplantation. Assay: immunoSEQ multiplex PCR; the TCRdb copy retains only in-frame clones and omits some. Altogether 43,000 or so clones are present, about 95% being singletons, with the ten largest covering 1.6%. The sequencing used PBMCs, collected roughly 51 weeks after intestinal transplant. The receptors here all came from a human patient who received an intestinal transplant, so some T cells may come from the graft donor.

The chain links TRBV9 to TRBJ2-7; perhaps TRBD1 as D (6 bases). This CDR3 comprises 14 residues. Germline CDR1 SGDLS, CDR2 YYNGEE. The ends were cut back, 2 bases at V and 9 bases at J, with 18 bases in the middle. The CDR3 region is CASSVGTSKQGQYF. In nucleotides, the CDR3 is TGTGCCAGCAGCGTCGGGACATCCAAGCAGGGGCAGTACTTC.

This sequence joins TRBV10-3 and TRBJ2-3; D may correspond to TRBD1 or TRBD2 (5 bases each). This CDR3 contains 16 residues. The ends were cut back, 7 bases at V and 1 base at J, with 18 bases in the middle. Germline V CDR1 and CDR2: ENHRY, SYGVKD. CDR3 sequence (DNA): TGTGCCATCAACCCCGGGACCACGAAGGGCACAGATACGCAGTATTTT. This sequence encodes CAINPGTTKGTDTQYF.

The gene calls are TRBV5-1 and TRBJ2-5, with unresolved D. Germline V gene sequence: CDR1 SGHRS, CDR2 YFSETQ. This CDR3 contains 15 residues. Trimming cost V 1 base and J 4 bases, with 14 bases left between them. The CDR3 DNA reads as TGCGCCAGCAGCTTGCTGTCCGCGATTGGAGAGACCCAGTACTTC. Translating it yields CASSLLSAIGETQYF.

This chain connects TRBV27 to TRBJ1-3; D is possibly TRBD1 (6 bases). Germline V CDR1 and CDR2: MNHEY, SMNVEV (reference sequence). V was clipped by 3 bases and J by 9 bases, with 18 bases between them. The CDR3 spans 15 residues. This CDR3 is CASSFSPDSISTIYF. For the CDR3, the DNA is TGTGCCAGCAGTTTTAGTCCGGACAGCATTTCCACCATATATTTT.

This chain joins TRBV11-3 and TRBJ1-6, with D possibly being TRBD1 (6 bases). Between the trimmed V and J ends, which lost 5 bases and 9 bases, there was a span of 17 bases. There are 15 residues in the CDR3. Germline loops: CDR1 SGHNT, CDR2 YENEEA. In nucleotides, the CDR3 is TGTGCCAGCAGCCCTCCCGGACAGACAACTTCACCCCTCCACTTT. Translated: CASSPPGQTTSPLHF.

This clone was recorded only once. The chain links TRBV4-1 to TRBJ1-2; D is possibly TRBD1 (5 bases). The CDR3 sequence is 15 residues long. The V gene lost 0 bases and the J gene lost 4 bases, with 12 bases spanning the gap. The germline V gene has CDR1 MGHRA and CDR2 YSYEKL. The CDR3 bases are TGCGCCAGCAGCCAAGAATGGGGCAGGCTCTATGGCTACACCTTC. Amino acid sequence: CASSQEWGRLYGYTF.

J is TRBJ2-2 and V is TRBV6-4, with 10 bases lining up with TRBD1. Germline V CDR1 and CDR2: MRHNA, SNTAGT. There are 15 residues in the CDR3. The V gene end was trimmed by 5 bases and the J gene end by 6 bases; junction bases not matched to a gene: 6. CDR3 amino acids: CASSLLGQGAGELFF. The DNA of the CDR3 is TGTGCCAGCAGTCTCCTCGGACAGGGGGCCGGGGAGCTGTTTTTT.

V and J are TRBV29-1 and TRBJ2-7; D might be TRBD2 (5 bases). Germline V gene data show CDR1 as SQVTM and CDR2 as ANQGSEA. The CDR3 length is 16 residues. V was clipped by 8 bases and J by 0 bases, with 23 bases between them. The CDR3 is CSTRGPTVRSSYEQYF. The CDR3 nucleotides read TGCAGCACCCGAGGGCCGACGGTCAGAAGCTCCTACGAGCAGTACTTC.

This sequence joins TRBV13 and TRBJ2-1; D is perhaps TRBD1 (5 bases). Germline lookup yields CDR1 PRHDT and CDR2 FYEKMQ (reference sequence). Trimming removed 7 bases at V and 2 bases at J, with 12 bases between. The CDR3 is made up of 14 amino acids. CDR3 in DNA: TGTGCCAGCACCCCCTCAGGGCCCTACAATGAGCAGTTCTTC. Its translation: CASTPSGPYNEQFF.

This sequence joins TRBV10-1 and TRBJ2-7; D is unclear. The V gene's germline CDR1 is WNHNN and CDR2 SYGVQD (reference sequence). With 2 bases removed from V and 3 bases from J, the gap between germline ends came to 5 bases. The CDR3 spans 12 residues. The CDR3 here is CASSEGSYEQYF. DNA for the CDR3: TGCGCCAGCAGTGAGGGCAGCTACGAGCAGTACTTC.

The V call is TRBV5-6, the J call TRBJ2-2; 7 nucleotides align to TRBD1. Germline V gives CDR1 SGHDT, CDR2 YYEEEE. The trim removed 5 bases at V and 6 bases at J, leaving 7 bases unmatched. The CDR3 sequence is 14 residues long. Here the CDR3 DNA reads TGTGCCAGCAGTGGGGACAGTCTCGCCGGGGAGCTGTTTTTT. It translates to CASSGDSLAGELFF.

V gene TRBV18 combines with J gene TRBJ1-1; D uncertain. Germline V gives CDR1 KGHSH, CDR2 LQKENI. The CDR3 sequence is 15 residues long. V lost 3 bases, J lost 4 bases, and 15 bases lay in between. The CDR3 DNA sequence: TGTGCCAGCTCACCCCCGACCCCCGGATCCACTGAAGCTTTCTTT. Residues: CASSPPTPGSTEAFF.

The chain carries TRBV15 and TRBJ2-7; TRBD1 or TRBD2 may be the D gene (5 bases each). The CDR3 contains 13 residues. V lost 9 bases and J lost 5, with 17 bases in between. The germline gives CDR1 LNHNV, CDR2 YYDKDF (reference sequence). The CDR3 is CATRNNRDDEQYF. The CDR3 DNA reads TGTGCCACGCGAAACAACCGGGACGACGAGCAGTACTTC.

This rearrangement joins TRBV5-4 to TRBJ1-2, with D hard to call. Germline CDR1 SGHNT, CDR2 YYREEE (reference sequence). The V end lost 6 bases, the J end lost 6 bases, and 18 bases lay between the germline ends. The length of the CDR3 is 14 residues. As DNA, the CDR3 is TGTGCCAGCACCAGAACGGAGGGCGCTGATGGCTACACCTTC. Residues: CASTRTEGADGYTF.

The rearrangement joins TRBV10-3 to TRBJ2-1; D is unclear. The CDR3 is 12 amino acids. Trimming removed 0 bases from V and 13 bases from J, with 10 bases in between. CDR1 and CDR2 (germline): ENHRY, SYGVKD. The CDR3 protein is CAISESDRLQFF. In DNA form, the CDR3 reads TGTGCCATCAGTGAGTCCGACCGCCTACAGTTCTTC.

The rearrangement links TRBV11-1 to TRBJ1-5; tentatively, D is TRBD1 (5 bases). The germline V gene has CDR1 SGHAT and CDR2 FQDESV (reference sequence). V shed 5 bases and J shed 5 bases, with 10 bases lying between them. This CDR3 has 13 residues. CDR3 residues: CASSLDNYQPQHF. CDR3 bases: TGTGCCAGCAGCCTGGACAACTATCAGCCCCAGCATTTT. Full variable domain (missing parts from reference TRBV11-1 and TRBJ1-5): EAEVAQSPRYKITEKSQAVAFWCDPISGHATLYWYRQILGQGPELLVQFQDESVVDDSQLPKDRFSAERLKGVDSTLKIQPAELGDSAMYLCASSLDNYQPQHFGDGTRLSIL.

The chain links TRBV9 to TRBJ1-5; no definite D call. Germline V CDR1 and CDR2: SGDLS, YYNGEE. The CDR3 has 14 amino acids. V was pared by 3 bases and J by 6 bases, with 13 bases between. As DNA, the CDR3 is TGTGCCAGCAGCGCGGGCGGAGGCAGTCAGCCCCAGCATTTT. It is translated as CASSAGGGSQPQHF.

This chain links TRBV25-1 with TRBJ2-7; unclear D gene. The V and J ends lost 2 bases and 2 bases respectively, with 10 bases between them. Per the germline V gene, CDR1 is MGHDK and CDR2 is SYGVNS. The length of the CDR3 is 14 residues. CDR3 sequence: CASSENRHPYEQYF. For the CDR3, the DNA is TGTGCCAGCAGTGAAAACCGACACCCCTACGAGCAGTACTTC.

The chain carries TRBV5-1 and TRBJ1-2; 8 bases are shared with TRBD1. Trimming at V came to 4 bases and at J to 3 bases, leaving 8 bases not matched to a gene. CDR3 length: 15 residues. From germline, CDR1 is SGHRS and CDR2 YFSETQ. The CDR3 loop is CASSPLQGVDYGYTF. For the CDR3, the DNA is TGCGCCAGCAGCCCCCTACAGGGGGTCGACTATGGCTACACCTTC.

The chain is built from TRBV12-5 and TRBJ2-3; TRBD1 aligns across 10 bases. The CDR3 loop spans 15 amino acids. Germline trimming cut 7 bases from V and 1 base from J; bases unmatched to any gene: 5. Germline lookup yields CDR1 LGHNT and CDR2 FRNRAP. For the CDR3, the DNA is TGTGCTAGTGTCGGCGGGACAGGGGGCACAGATACGCAGTATTTT. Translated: CASVGGTGGTDTQYF.

The chain's CDR3 is CASSYSIRGGGYTF. In nucleotides, the CDR3 is TGTGCCAGCAGTTACTCGATTAGAGGCGGTGGCTACACCTTC. This chain links TRBV6-5 with TRBJ1-2; D is ambiguous. This CDR3 has 14 amino acids. Between the trimmed V and J ends, which lost 0 bases and 7 bases, there was a span of 12 bases. Germline V gene sequence: CDR1 MNHEY, CDR2 SVGAGI.

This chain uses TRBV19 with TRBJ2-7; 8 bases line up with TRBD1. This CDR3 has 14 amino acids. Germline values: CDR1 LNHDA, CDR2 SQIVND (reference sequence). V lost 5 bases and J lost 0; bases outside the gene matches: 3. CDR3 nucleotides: TGTGCCAGTAGTGCCGGGACAGGCTCCTACGAGCAGTACTTC. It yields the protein CASSAGTGSYEQYF.

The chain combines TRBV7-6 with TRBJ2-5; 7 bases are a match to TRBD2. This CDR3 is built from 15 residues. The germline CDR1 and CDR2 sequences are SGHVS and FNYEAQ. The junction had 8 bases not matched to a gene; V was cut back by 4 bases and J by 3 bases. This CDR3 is CASSWGGAAEETQYF. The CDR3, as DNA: TGTGCCAGCAGCTGGGGAGGGGCAGCTGAAGAGACCCAGTACTTC.

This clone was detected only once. This chain's CDR3 is CASSRGGETYEQYF. The CDR3 DNA reads as TGTGCCAGCAGTCGCGGGGGCGAGACCTACGAGCAGTACTTC. This chain uses TRBV11-3 with TRBJ2-7; tentatively, D is TRBD2 (7 bases). The CDR3 runs to 14 residues. Trimming stripped 6 bases from V and 2 bases from J, with 14 bases between. CDR1 and CDR2 (germline): SGHNT, YENEEA.

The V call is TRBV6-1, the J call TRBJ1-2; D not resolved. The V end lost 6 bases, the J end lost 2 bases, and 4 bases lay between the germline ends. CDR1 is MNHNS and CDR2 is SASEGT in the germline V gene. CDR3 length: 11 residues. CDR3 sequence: CASRQNYGYTF. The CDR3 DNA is TGTGCCAGCAGACAGAACTATGGCTACACCTTC.

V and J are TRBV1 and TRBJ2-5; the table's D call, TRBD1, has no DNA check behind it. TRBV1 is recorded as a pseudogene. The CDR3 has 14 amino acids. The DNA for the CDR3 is TGCACCAGGACCCGGGACAGGGCAGGAGAGACCCAGTACTTC. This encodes CTRTRDRAGETQYF.

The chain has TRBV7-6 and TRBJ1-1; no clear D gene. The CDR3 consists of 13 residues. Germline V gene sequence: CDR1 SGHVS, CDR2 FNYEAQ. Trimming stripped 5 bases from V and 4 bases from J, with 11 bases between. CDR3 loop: CASSPRRATEAFF. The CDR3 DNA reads TGTGCCAGCAGCCCCCGCCGGGCCACTGAAGCTTTCTTT.

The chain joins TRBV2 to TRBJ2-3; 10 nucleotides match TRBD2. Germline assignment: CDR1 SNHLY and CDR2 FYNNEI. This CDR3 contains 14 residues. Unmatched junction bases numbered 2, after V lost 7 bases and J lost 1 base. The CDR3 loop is CASNGLAGTDTQYF. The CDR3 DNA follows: TGTGCCAGCAACGGACTAGCGGGCACAGATACGCAGTATTTT.

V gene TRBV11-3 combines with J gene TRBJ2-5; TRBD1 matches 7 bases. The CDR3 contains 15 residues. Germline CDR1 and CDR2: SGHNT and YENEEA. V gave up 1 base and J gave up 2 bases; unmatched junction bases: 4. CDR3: CASSLGGDRQETQYF. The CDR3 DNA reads TGTGCCAGCAGCTTAGGAGGGGACAGACAAGAGACCCAGTACTTC. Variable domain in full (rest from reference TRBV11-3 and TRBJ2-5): EAGVVQSPRYKIIEKKQPVAFWCNPISGHNTLYWYLQNLGQGPELLIRYENEEAVDDSQLPKDRFSAERLKGVDSTLKIQPAELGDSAVYLCASSLGGDRQETQYFGPGTRLLVL.

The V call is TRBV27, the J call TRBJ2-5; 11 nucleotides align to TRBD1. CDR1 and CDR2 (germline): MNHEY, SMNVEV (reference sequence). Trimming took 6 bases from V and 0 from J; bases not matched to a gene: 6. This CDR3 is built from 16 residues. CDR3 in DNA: TGTGCCAGCAGGGGGACAGGGGGTGTGTACCAAGAGACCCAGTACTTC. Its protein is CASRGTGGVYQETQYF.